A single sample is the source of the 23 T cell receptor beta chains below, sequenced in a study of cytomegalovirus exposure and HLA in healthy donors. PCR employed 60 Vbeta and 13 Jbeta primers. TCRdb's copy holds only in-frame clones and misses some; the assay was immunoSEQ multiplex PCR. The data show around 140,000 clones, roughly 78% seen once. The sample was PBMCs. The source of these receptors is a man aged 50 to 59 in good health and CMV-seropositive.

The rearrangement links TRBV5-1 to TRBJ2-7, with D possibly being TRBD2 (5 bases). CDR1 is SGHRS and CDR2 is YFSETQ in the germline V gene. V was shortened by 4 bases and J by 3 bases, with 14 bases between the two germline ends. The CDR3 length is 14 residues. The CDR3 bases are TGCGCCAGCAGCCGGACTCCAGCAGGCTACGAGCAGTACTTC. Amino acid sequence: CASSRTPAGYEQYF.

This clone appeared a few times. The chain uses TRBV18 and TRBJ2-7; 7 nucleotides agree with TRBD2. V trimming: 5 bases; J trimming: 3 bases; junction bases outside the gene matches: 7. The CDR3 is made up of 14 amino acids. Germline-derived CDR1 and CDR2 are KGHSH and LQKENI. CDR3 in amino acids: CASSTGLGVYEQYF. The CDR3 DNA reads TGTGCCAGCTCAACCGGACTAGGGGTCTACGAGCAGTACTTC.

CDR3 in amino acids: CASSLDGGADEKLFF. DNA of the CDR3: TGTGCCAGCAGCTTGGATGGGGGCGCAGATGAAAAACTGTTTTTT. The genes are TRBV5-5 and TRBJ1-4; TRBD1 is a possible D gene (6 bases). Trimming removed 0 bases from V and 6 bases from J, with 12 bases in between. The CDR3 contains 15 residues. CDR1 and CDR2 (germline): SGHKS, YYEKEE (reference sequence).

The chain has TRBV9 and TRBJ2-2; weak D call: TRBD1 (5 bases). V was shortened by 1 base and J by 2 bases, with 12 bases between the two germline ends. Germline V gene data show CDR1 as SGDLS and CDR2 as YYNGEE. The CDR3 is 16 residues long. The CDR3: CASSVRSGLNTGELFF. Written as DNA, the CDR3 is TGTGCCAGCAGCGTACGATCAGGGTTAAACACCGGGGAGCTGTTTTTT.

This chain joins TRBV5-1 and TRBJ2-7, with 8 positions matching TRBD1. V shed 7 bases and J 1 base; nucleotides not matched to a gene: 10. This CDR3 comprises 15 residues. Germline V gives CDR1 SGHRS, CDR2 YFSETQ. This CDR3 is CASGNDRGQSYEQYF. The CDR3 DNA sequence: TGCGCCAGCGGCAATGACAGGGGCCAATCCTACGAGCAGTACTTC.

The V and J genes are TRBV29-1 and TRBJ2-1, with 12 nucleotides matching TRBD2. The CDR3 is 16 residues long. Per germline, CDR1 SQVTM and CDR2 ANQGSEA. V lost 5 bases to trimming and J lost 1 base; unmatched junction nucleotides: 6. DNA for the CDR3: TGCAGCGTTCAAACTAGCGGGAGGATTTCCTACAATGAGCAGTTCTTC. This gives the protein CSVQTSGRISYNEQFF.

The chain carries TRBV6-4 and TRBJ1-5, with a possible D match to TRBD1 (6 bases). V was pared by 7 bases and J by 5 bases, with 21 bases between. The CDR3 length is 16 residues. Germline CDR1 is MRHNA and CDR2 is SNTAGT. CDR3: CASTPDVRGFHQPQHF. The CDR3 bases are TGTGCCAGCACCCCCGATGTTAGGGGGTTTCATCAGCCCCAGCATTTT.

The genes are TRBV20-1 and TRBJ2-2; the D is unclear. The CDR3 is made up of 11 amino acids. The germline V and J ends were trimmed by 5 bases and 6 bases, with 7 bases remaining between them. Germline loops: CDR1 DFQATT, CDR2 SNEGSKA (reference sequence). The chain's CDR3 is CSAPRSGELFF. CDR3 sequence (DNA): TGCAGTGCTCCCCGGTCCGGGGAGCTGTTTTTT.

This chain connects TRBV13 to TRBJ1-1; 10 bases line up with TRBD1. From germline, CDR1 is PRHDT and CDR2 FYEKMQ (reference sequence). CDR3 length: 15 residues. J gave up 1 base and V 4 bases, and 3 bases lay outside the gene matches. In DNA, the CDR3 is TGTGCCAGCAGCTCGCGGACAGGGGGGAACACTGAAGCTTTCTTT. Amino acid sequence: CASSSRTGGNTEAFF.

The chain combines TRBV5-1 with TRBJ2-7; 12 nucleotides align to TRBD2. Trimming removed 4 bases from V and 0 bases from J; junction bases left unmatched: 5. Germline values: CDR1 SGHRS, CDR2 YFSETQ. The CDR3 is 16 residues long. CDR3 loop: CASSPTSGGYSYEQYF. For the CDR3, the DNA is TGCGCCAGCAGCCCCACTAGCGGGGGGTACTCCTACGAGCAGTACTTC.

This rearrangement joins TRBV5-1 to TRBJ2-1, with TRBD2 as a possible D gene (6 bases). Germline V gene lookup returns CDR1 SGHRS and CDR2 YFSETQ. The CDR3 length is 13 residues. The germline V and J ends were trimmed by 1 base and 15 bases, with 17 bases remaining between them. The CDR3, as DNA: TGCGCCAGCAGCTTGCAGGAGGGCAGGGAGGTGTTCTTC. Its protein is CASSLQEGREVFF.

J is TRBJ2-7 and V is TRBV5-5, with D possibly being TRBD1 (5 bases). The germline gives CDR1 SGHKS, CDR2 YYEKEE (reference sequence). There are 13 residues in the CDR3. The ends were cut back, 4 bases at V and 4 bases at J, with 12 bases in the middle. CDR3 loop: CASSLRQIYEQYF. The CDR3 DNA reads as TGTGCCAGCAGCCTCAGACAGATATACGAGCAGTACTTC.

The J gene is TRBJ2-1, the V gene TRBV29-1, with D possibly being TRBD2 (5 bases). Germline-derived CDR1 and CDR2 are SQVTM and ANQGSEA. CDR3 length: 12 amino acids. V lost 4 bases and J lost 5, with 9 bases in between. CDR3 nucleotides: TGCAGCGTTGTCCCGGGAAACAATGAGCAGTTCTTC. Amino acids: CSVVPGNNEQFF.

The chain links TRBV13 to TRBJ1-2; weak D call: TRBD1 (5 bases). The germline V gene encodes CDR1 PRHDT and CDR2 FYEKMQ (reference sequence). This CDR3 has 15 residues. V lost 3 bases, J lost 0 bases, and 11 bases lay in between. CDR3 sequence reads: CASSFYRRPNYGYTF. Written as DNA, the CDR3 is TGTGCCAGCAGCTTTTACAGGCGGCCTAACTATGGCTACACCTTC.

Regarding this clone: At one end the junction does not follow the germline gene, possibly because of a read error. The chain links TRBV7-9 to TRBJ2-6; 7 positions match TRBD2. The CDR3 has 15 residues. The V gene's germline CDR1 is SEHNR and CDR2 FQNEAQ (reference sequence). The DNA for the CDR3 is TGTTCCAGCTACCAACGGGGGGCTGGGGCCAACGTCCTGACTTTC. This gives the protein CSSYQRGAGANVLTF. Filled out from reference TRBV7-9 and TRBJ2-6, the complete variable domain reads DTGVSQNPRHKITKRGQNVTFRCDPISEHNRLYWYRQTLGQGPEFLTYFQNEAQLEKSRLLSDRFSAERPKGSFSTLEIQRTEQGDSAMYLCSSYQRGAGANVLTFGAGSRLTVL.

This rearrangement joins TRBV5-4 to TRBJ2-5; tentatively, D is TRBD1 (6 bases). Germline lookup yields CDR1 SGHNT and CDR2 YYREEE (reference sequence). Trimming shortened V by 7 bases and J by 5 bases, and 15 bases separated the two germline ends. The CDR3 length is 13 residues. The CDR3 bases are TGTGCCAGCGGGTTACAGGGTGGGGAGACCCAGTACTTC. Encoded protein: CASGLQGGETQYF. The whole variable domain, filled in from reference TRBV5-4 and TRBJ2-5, reads ETGVTQSPTHLIKTRGQQVTLRCSSQSGHNTVSWYQQALGQGPQFIFQYYREEENGRGNFPPRFSGLQFPNYSSELNVNALELDDSALYLCASGLQGGETQYFGPGTRLLVL.

A single count supports this clone. The rearrangement links TRBV18 to TRBJ2-7, with 7 bases that match TRBD2. The CDR3 totals 15 residues. V shed 3 bases, J shed 0 bases, and the junction held 5 bases outside the gene matches. CDR1 is KGHSH, CDR2 LQKENI, per germline. The CDR3 DNA sequence: TGTGCCAGCTCACCCCCGGCTAGCGGCTCCTACGAGCAGTACTTC. It translates to CASSPPASGSYEQYF.

The CDR3 here is CASKRGPGGMDNQPQHF. In nucleotides, the CDR3 is TGTGCCAGCAAGAGGGGCCCAGGGGGCATGGACAATCAGCCCCAGCATTTT. This chain joins TRBV28 and TRBJ1-5; 8 bases match TRBD1. Per germline, CDR1 MDHEN and CDR2 SYDVKM. V shed 7 bases, J shed 3 bases, and the junction held 14 bases outside the gene matches. The CDR3 consists of 17 residues.

The chain uses TRBV6-5 and TRBJ1-1; weak D call: TRBD1 (5 bases). Trimming stripped 2 bases from V and 3 bases from J, with 10 bases between. This CDR3 is 14 amino acids long. Germline CDR1 MNHEY, CDR2 SVGAGI. CDR3 protein: CASSYGRGDTEAFF. Written as DNA, the CDR3 is TGTGCCAGCAGTTACGGTCGGGGGGACACTGAAGCTTTCTTT.

The chain recombines TRBV27 with TRBJ1-2; 7 nucleotides line up with TRBD1. CDR3 length: 16 residues. Unmatched junction bases numbered 16, after V lost 4 bases and J lost 8 bases. In germline, CDR1 is MNHEY, CDR2 SMNVEV (reference sequence). CDR3: CASSSGTAPLVRGYTF. The CDR3, as DNA: TGTGCCAGCAGTTCTGGGACAGCCCCCCTGGTTCGGGGCTACACCTTC.

Written as DNA, the CDR3 is TGTGCCAGCAGTTCGATCCAGGGCTATGGCTACACCTTC. It yields the protein CASSSIQGYGYTF. The V and J genes are TRBV27 and TRBJ1-2; possible D gene TRBD1, 5 bases. The ends were cut back, 4 bases at V and 4 bases at J, with 10 bases in the middle. Germline lookup yields CDR1 MNHEY and CDR2 SMNVEV (reference sequence). The CDR3 is 13 residues long.

The table lists this clone with a few counts. This sequence joins TRBV19 and TRBJ2-7, with 8 bases that match TRBD1. Germline assignment: CDR1 LNHDA and CDR2 SQIVND (reference sequence). The CDR3 contains 11 residues. Unmatched junction bases numbered 1, after V lost 7 bases and J lost 5 bases. CDR3 loop: CASKDRDEQYF. CDR3 bases: TGTGCCAGTAAGGACAGGGACGAGCAGTACTTC. The full variable domain, its missing parts supplied by reference TRBV19 and TRBJ2-7, is DGGITQSPKYLFRKEGQNVTLSCEQNLNHDAMYWYRQDPGQGLRLIYYSQIVNDFQKGDIAEGYSVSREKKESFPLTVTSAQKNPTAFYLCASKDRDEQYFGPGTRLTVT.

This clone has more than one count but fewer than ten. The chain employs TRBV25-1 and TRBJ2-2; 8 bases are shared with TRBD2. In germline, CDR1 is MGHDK, CDR2 SYGVNS. V shed 1 base and J 3 bases; nucleotides not matched to a gene: 10. The CDR3 is made up of 18 amino acids. The CDR3 loop reads CASSELGTLAGHTGELFF. CDR3 nucleotide sequence: TGTGCCAGCAGTGAATTAGGCACTTTAGCGGGGCACACCGGGGAGCTGTTTTTT.